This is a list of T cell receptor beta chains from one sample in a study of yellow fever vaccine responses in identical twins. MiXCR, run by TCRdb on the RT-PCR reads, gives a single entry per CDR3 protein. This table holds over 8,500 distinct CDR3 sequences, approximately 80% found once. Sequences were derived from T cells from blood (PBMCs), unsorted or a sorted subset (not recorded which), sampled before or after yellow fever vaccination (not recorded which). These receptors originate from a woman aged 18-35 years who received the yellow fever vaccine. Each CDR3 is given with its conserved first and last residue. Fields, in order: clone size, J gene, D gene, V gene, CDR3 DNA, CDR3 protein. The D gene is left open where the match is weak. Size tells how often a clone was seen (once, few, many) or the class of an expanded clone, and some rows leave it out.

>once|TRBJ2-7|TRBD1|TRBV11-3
TGTGCCAGCAGCCCTAGCGGGACAGGGGGCTCCTACGAGCAGTACTTC
CASSPSGTGGSYEQYF
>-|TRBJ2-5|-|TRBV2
TGTGCCAGCAGTGAACAGGGCCTTGGAGGGGAGACCCAGTACTTC
CASSEQGLGGETQYF
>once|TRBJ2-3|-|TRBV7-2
TGTGCCAGCAGCCCAGGGCCAGGTACAGATACGCAGTATTTT
CASSPGPGTDTQYF
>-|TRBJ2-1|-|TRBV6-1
TGTGCCAGCAGTGGGTCTGAACAGTCCTACAATGAGCAGTTCTTC
CASSGSEQSYNEQFF
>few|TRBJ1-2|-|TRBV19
TGTGCCAGTAGTCAAACGGACTATTCAGGAGGCTACACCTTC
CASSQTDYSGGYTF
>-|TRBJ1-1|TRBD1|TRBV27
TGTGCCAGCAGTTTCTACGGGACAGGGGGCTGGGACACTGAAGCTTTCTTT
CASSFYGTGGWDTEAFF
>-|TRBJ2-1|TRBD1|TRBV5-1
TGCGCCAGCAGCTCCTCGGGACAGCCTTACAATGAGCAGTTCTTC
CASSSSGQPYNEQFF
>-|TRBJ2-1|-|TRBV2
TGTGCCAGCATCGATCGATACAATGAGCAGTTCTTC
CASIDRYNEQFF
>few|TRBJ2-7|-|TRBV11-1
TGTGCCAGCAGCTCACCGACAGGTGCCTCCTACGAGCAGTACTTC
CASSSPTGASYEQYF
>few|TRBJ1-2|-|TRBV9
TGTGCCAGCAGCGAAAGGGTTGGCGGCTACACCTTC
CASSERVGGYTF
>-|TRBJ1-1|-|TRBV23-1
TGCGCCAGCAGTCAATACCCGGGGGGGAGAGGGATGAACACTGAAGCTTTCTTT
CASSQYPGGRGMNTEAFF
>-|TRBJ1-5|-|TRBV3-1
TGTGCCAGCAGTGGGGGGCTAGGGTCTCAGCCCCAGCATTTT
CASSGGLGSQPQHF
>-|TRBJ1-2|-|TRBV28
TGTGCCAGCAGGCATGACGGAACCTATGGCTACACCTTC
CASRHDGTYGYTF
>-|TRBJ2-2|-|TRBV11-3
TGTGCCAGCAGCTTAGGTCGATGGGGCTTTGCGAACACCGGGGAGCTGTTTTTT
CASSLGRWGFANTGELFF
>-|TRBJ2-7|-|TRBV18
TGTGCCAGCTCCCGTCTGCAGGATTGGACAAGGGAGCAGTACTTC
CASSRLQDWTREQYF
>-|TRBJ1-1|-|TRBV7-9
TGTGCCAGCAGCTTACTTACGAACACTGAAGCTTTCTTT
CASSLLTNTEAFF
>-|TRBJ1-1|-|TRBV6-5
TGTGCCAGCAGTGACTCGTACACTGAAGCTTTCTTT
CASSDSYTEAFF
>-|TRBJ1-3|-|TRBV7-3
TGTGCCAGCAGCTTAGATCCGGACCCCTCGAGAAACACCATATATTTT
CASSLDPDPSRNTIYF
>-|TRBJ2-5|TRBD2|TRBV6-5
TGTGCCAGCAGTTCCAGAACCGGGACTAGCCCAGAGACCCAGTACTTC
CASSSRTGTSPETQYF
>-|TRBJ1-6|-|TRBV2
TGTGCCAGCAGCTACACTAATTCACCCCTCCACTTT
CASSYTNSPLHF
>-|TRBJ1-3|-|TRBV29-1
TGCAGCGTTGCGGGAATTGGAGTTTCTGGAAACACCATATATTTT
CSVAGIGVSGNTIYF
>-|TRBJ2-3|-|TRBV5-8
TGTGCCCTAACGGCTCTTGGCACAGATACGCAGTATTTT
CALTALGTDTQYF
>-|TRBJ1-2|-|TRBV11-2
TGTGCCAGCAGCCCCAAGACAGGATCCTATGGCTACACCTTC
CASSPKTGSYGYTF
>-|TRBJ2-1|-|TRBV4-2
TGTGCCAGCAGCCGCCCGGCGGAGCAGTTCTTC
CASSRPAEQFF
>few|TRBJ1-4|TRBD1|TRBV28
TGTGCCAGCAGTTTATTTGGGACAGGGGACGAAAAACTGTTTTTT
CASSLFGTGDEKLFF
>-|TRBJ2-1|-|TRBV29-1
TGCAGCGCATTTACATGGAACTCCTACAATGAGCAGTTCTTC
CSAFTWNSYNEQFF
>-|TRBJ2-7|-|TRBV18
TGTGCCAGCTCACGAGACGACAGGTTGTACGAGCAGTACTTC
CASSRDDRLYEQYF
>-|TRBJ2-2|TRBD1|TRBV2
TGTGCCAGCACCAATAACAGGGGCACCGGGGAGCTGTTTTTT
CASTNNRGTGELFF
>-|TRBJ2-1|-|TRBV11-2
TGTGCCAGCAGCTCCGGTCGAACCTACAATGAGCAGTTCTTC
CASSSGRTYNEQFF
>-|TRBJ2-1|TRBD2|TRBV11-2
TGTGCCAGCAAGAAGGGACTAGCAGGACACAATGAGCAGTTCTTC
CASKKGLAGHNEQFF
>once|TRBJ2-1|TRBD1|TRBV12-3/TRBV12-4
TGTGCCAGCACGCAAGGGACAGGGGTCTACAATGAGCAGTTCTTC
CASTQGTGVYNEQFF
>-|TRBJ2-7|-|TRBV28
TGTGCCAGCAGCCGCGGGACGGATTACGAGCAGTACTTC
CASSRGTDYEQYF
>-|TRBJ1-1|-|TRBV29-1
TGCAGCGTTGCCAGGCTGACGGCGAACACTGAAGCTTTCTTT
CSVARLTANTEAFF
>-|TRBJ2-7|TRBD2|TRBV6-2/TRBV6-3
TGTGCCAGCAGGAGCGGGAGGTACGAGCAGTACTTC
CASRSGRYEQYF
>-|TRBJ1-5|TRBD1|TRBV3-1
TGTGCCAGCAGCCTTGGACAGGGAGGCCAGCCCCAGCATTTT
CASSLGQGGQPQHF
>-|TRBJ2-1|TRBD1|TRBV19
TGTGCCAGTAGTGGGACAGGGGTCGTCGTGCAGTTCTTC
CASSGTGVVVQFF
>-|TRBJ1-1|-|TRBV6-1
TGTGCCAGCAGTCGCGCGAGGGCAGGAGGGATGAACACTGAAGCTTTCTTT
CASSRARAGGMNTEAFF
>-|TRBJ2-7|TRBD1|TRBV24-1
TGTGCCACCAGTGACCCCAGACAGGGGGCTTACGAGCAGTACTTC
CATSDPRQGAYEQYF
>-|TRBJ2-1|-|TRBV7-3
TGTGCCAGCAGCTTGACCTCCTACACTGAGCAGTTCTTC
CASSLTSYTEQFF
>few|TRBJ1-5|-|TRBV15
TGTGCCACCAGCAAAGGGTTCGGTCAGCCCCAGCATTTT
CATSKGFGQPQHF
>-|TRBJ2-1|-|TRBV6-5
TGTGCCAGCAGATACATATTCGACAGCTACAATGAGCAGTTCTTC
CASRYIFDSYNEQFF
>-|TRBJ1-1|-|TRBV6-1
TGTGCCAGCAAGTGGAGCTTAGAGGGGACTGAAGCTTTCTTT
CASKWSLEGTEAFF
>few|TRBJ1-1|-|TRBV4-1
TGCGCCAGCAGCCAACAGAGGGGGGACACTGAAGCTTTCTTT
CASSQQRGDTEAFF
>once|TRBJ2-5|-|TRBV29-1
TGCAGCGTTGAGCCCCAAGAGACCCAGTACTTC
CSVEPQETQYF
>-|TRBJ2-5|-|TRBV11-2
TGTGCCAGCAGCTTATATAACGAGGAGACCCAGTACTTC
CASSLYNEETQYF
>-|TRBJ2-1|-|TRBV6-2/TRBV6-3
TGTGCCAGCAGTTACCAGGTGGACGACAATGAGCAGTTCTTC
CASSYQVDDNEQFF
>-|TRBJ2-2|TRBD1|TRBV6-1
TGTGCCAGCAGTGAATTCGGACAGGCCAACACCGGGGAGCTGTTTTTT
CASSEFGQANTGELFF
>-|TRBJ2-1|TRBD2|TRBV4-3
TGCGCCAGCACGGAAGTGGGTTGGGGGGGTGACTACAATGAGCAGTTCTTC
CASTEVGWGGDYNEQFF
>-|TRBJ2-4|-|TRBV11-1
TGTGCCAGCAGCTGGGGCCTGGGGAGTAGCATTCAGTACTTC
CASSWGLGSSIQYF
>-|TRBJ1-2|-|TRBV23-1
TGCGCCAGAAACCCAGGATTTAACTATGGCTACACCTTC
CARNPGFNYGYTF
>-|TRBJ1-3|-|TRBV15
TGTGCCACCAGCAGAGATAAACCTTCTGGAAACACCATATATTTT
CATSRDKPSGNTIYF
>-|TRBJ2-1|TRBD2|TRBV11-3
TGTGCCAGCAGCTTAGGACTAGCGGGAGGACTTGAGCAGTTCTTC
CASSLGLAGGLEQFF
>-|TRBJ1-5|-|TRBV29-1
TGCAGCGTTGAAGATAGCCCTACATCAGGGCCGGGGAGCAATCAGCCCCAGCATTTT
CSVEDSPTSGPGSNQPQHF
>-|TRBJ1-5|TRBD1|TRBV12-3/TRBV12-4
TGTGCCAGCAGTGGTCAGGGGGATCAGCCCCAGCATTTT
CASSGQGDQPQHF
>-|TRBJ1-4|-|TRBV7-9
TGTGCCAGCAGCTTAGTCGGTTCTGAAAAACTGTTTTTT
CASSLVGSEKLFF